These 13 T cell receptor beta chains came from one sample sequenced in a study of blood T cell repertoires in COVID-19. This table comes from immunoSEQ multiplex PCR, and its TCRdb copy is limited to in-frame clones, with some not included. The sample has about half a million clones, nearly 90% seen once. Sequencing was performed on peripheral blood. The source is a man aged 18 to 35 with COVID-19, enrolled during active disease.

The CDR3 sequence is CASSSQGWDQPQHF. CDR3 in DNA: TGCGCCAGCAGCTCGCAGGGGTGGGATCAGCCCCAGCATTTT. The V and J genes are TRBV4-1 and TRBJ1-5; possibly TRBD1 for D (6 bases). Trimming pared 5 bases from V and 5 bases from J, leaving 13 bases between. CDR1 is MGHRA and CDR2 is YSYEKL in the germline V gene. This CDR3 spans 14 amino acids.

The chain joins TRBV25-1 to TRBJ1-6, with 8 bases that match TRBD1. The junction had 6 bases not matched to a gene; V was cut back by 5 bases and J by 0 bases. This CDR3 has 17 amino acids. Germline assignment: CDR1 MGHDK and CDR2 SYGVNS. The CDR3 DNA follows: TGTGCCAGCAGTTCCGGGACAGGAAGCTCCTATAATTCACCCCTCCACTTT. Translated, it gives CASSSGTGSSYNSPLHF.

V gene TRBV18 combines with J gene TRBJ2-1; D possibly corresponds to TRBD2 (6 bases). CDR1 is KGHSH and CDR2 is LQKENI in the germline V gene. There are 18 residues in the CDR3. V dropped 0 bases and J dropped 0 bases, with 15 bases sitting between them. Here the CDR3 DNA reads TGTGCCAGCTCACCACCCTTAATAGCGGATAGCTCCTACAATGAGCAGTTCTTC. Translated, it gives CASSPPLIADSSYNEQFF.

This sequence joins TRBV6-5 and TRBJ2-3; D might be TRBD2 (6 bases). CDR1 is MNHEY, CDR2 SVGAGI, per germline. V was clipped by 10 bases and J by 3 bases, with 11 bases between them. The length of the CDR3 is 12 residues. CDR3 amino acids: CATRLETDTQYF. CDR3 nucleotide sequence: TGTGCCACCAGACTAGAAACAGATACGCAGTATTTT.

This clone showed up just a few times. The chain is built from TRBV12-3 or TRBV12-4 and TRBJ2-7; possible D gene TRBD1, 6 bases. The CDR3 loop spans 12 amino acids. V lost 6 bases and J lost 0, with 6 bases in between. The CDR3: CASRGGSYEQYF. CDR3 sequence (DNA): TGTGCCAGCAGAGGGGGCTCCTACGAGCAGTACTTC.

The genes are TRBV18 and TRBJ2-1; TRBD2 matches at 9 bases. Germline CDR1 reads KGHSH; CDR2 reads LQKENI. Losses at the gene ends were 8 bases for V and 2 bases for J; bases not matched to a gene: 7. This CDR3 is 15 amino acids long. CDR3 protein: CASHGASGTYNEQFF. CDR3 coding DNA: TGTGCCAGCCATGGGGCTAGCGGGACCTACAATGAGCAGTTCTTC.

The genes are TRBV6-5 and TRBJ1-6, with D tentatively TRBD1 (6 bases). Per germline, CDR1 MNHEY and CDR2 SVGAGI. Trimming stripped 2 bases from V and 4 bases from J, with 9 bases between. The CDR3 covers 15 residues. CDR3 amino acids: CASSYTGQYNSPLHF. CDR3 sequence (DNA): TGTGCCAGCAGTTACACAGGACAGTATAATTCACCCCTCCACTTT.

The chain is built from TRBV29-1 and TRBJ1-1; 8 nucleotides align to TRBD1. This CDR3 contains 13 residues. From germline, CDR1 is SQVTM and CDR2 ANQGSEA. V was clipped by 7 bases and J by 7 bases; unmatched bases: 11. The CDR3 protein is CSGVTGVKGEAFF. The CDR3 DNA follows: TGCAGCGGGGTGACAGGGGTAAAGGGTGAAGCTTTCTTT.

A few counts support this clone. The rearrangement links TRBV19 to TRBJ1-6, with D uncertain. Trimming shortened V by 7 bases and J by 7 bases, and 8 bases separated the two germline ends. Germline loops: CDR1 LNHDA, CDR2 SQIVND (reference sequence). There are 12 residues in the CDR3. In nucleotides, the CDR3 is TGTGCCAGTACCAATCAGAATTCACCCCTCCACTTT. Translating gives CASTNQNSPLHF.

The rearrangement uses TRBV24-1 and TRBJ2-3; 9 nucleotides match TRBD1. Germline V gene sequence: CDR1 KGHDR, CDR2 SFDVKD. This CDR3 spans 15 amino acids. The trim removed 7 bases at V and 4 bases at J, leaving 8 bases unmatched. DNA for the CDR3: TGTGCCACCAGAACAGGGGGCAGGGGCCCAGATACGCAGTATTTT. This encodes CATRTGGRGPDTQYF.

The rearrangement links TRBV19 to TRBJ2-3; 8 nucleotides line up with TRBD2. The CDR3 is 17 residues long. V lost 5 bases to trimming and J lost 5 bases; unmatched junction nucleotides: 15. CDR1 is LNHDA and CDR2 is SQIVND in the germline V gene (reference sequence). CDR3 loop: CASSLPGASGSQDTQYF. In DNA form, the CDR3 reads TGTGCCAGTAGTCTCCCAGGGGCTAGCGGGTCCCAAGATACGCAGTATTTT.

J is TRBJ2-4 and V is TRBV10-1; D may be TRBD1 (6 bases). Trimming pared 6 bases from V and 0 bases from J, leaving 24 bases between. Germline CDR1 WNHNN, CDR2 SYGVQD (reference sequence). The CDR3 sequence is 19 residues long. The CDR3 spells CASRDRIPQSHLAKNIQYF. CDR3 nucleotide sequence: TGCGCCAGCAGAGACAGGATCCCACAGTCCCATCTAGCCAAAAACATTCAGTACTTC.

The V gene is TRBV2, the J gene TRBJ2-7, with 9 positions matching TRBD1. The CDR3 is made up of 14 amino acids. Germline values: CDR1 SNHLY, CDR2 FYNNEI. V shed 7 bases, J shed 3 bases, and the junction held 7 bases outside the gene matches. CDR3 nucleotides: TGTGCCAGCATCGACAGGGGGACAAGCTACGAGCAGTACTTC. This sequence encodes CASIDRGTSYEQYF.